These 6 T cell receptor beta chains came from one sample sequenced in a study of blood T cell repertoires in COVID-19 (dated by TCRdb to 2018 to 2021). The library came from the immunoSEQ multiplex PCR assay. Imported from immuneACCESS, the table was reduced by TCRdb to in-frame sequences with V and J called. These copies leave out some clones; in studies compared against another copy, an unresolved V gene accounts for under half, and the cause of the remainder is not known. In all, the sample holds 170,000 or so clones, and about 87% of those were seen once. Of the sample, around 2.7% falls within the top ten clones. Material: peripheral blood. These receptors all come from a man aged 35-49 years with active or convalescent COVID-19.

The chain employs TRBV3-1 (or the pseudogene TRBV3-2) and TRBJ1-6; D may be TRBD1 (5 bases). The CDR3 has 16 amino acids. V shed 0 bases and J shed 7 bases, with 13 bases lying between them. Germline-derived CDR1 and CDR2 are LGHDT and YNNKEL (reference sequence). The CDR3 is CASSQDQNAGNSPLHF. DNA for the CDR3: TGTGCCAGCAGCCAAGATCAGAACGCAGGGAATTCACCCCTCCACTTT.

The chain is built from TRBV19 and TRBJ2-5, with D unclear. Germline lookup yields CDR1 LNHDA and CDR2 SQIVND (reference sequence). This CDR3 has 11 residues. V was trimmed by 3 bases and J by 4 bases, leaving 3 bases between them. CDR3 protein: CASSMRETQYF. CDR3 coding DNA: TGTGCCAGTAGTATGCGAGAGACCCAGTACTTC.

This clone came up once. This chain joins TRBV5-1 and TRBJ2-7; D remains ambiguous. The CDR3 extends over 15 amino acids. With 2 bases removed from V and 0 bases from J, the gap between germline ends came to 12 bases. Germline V CDR1 and CDR2: SGHRS, YFSETQ. CDR3 sequence: CASSFDNRNSYEQYF. The CDR3 DNA sequence: TGCGCCAGCAGCTTTGATAACAGAAACTCCTACGAGCAGTACTTC.

This chain links TRBV7-2 with TRBJ2-7, with 11 bases matching TRBD1. From germline, CDR1 is SGHTA and CDR2 FQGNSA. The V gene end was trimmed by 1 base and the J gene end by 5 bases; junction bases not matched to a gene: 4. CDR3 length: 15 residues. CDR3: CASSLGPGQGDEQYF. The CDR3 nucleotides read TGTGCCAGCAGCTTAGGGCCGGGACAGGGGGACGAGCAGTACTTC.

The V call is TRBV2, the J call TRBJ2-3; 9 positions agree with TRBD1. The V gene's germline CDR1 is SNHLY and CDR2 FYNNEI. The CDR3 is 14 amino acids. The J segment lost 4 bases and the V segment lost 6 bases, leaving 5 bases of the junction unmatched. The CDR3 loop reads CASSQDRGADTQYF. The CDR3 bases are TGTGCCAGCAGCCAGGACAGGGGCGCAGATACGCAGTATTTT.

This clone has more than one count but fewer than ten. The V and J genes are TRBV19 and TRBJ2-2; D gene uncertain. In germline, CDR1 is LNHDA, CDR2 SQIVND (reference sequence). V was pared by 2 bases and J by 4 bases, with 5 bases between. The CDR3 length is 13 residues. The CDR3 nucleotides read TGTGCCAGTAGTATACTATCCACCGGGGAGCTGTTTTTT. It encodes CASSILSTGELFF.